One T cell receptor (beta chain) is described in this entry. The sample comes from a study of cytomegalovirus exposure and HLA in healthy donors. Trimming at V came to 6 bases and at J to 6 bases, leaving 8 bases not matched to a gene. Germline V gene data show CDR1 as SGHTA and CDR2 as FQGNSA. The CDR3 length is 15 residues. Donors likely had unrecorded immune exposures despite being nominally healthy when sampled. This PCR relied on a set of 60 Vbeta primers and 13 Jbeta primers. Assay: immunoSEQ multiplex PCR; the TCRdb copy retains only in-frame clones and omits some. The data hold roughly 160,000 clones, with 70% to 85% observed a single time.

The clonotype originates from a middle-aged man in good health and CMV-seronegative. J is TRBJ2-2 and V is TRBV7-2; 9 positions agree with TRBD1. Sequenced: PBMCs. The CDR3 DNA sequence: TGTGCCAGCAGGCCACCGGGACAGGGCTCCGGGGAGCTGTTTTTT. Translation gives CASRPPGQGSGELFF.